This TCR beta chain was obtained from a study of read filtering for tumor transcriptome and immune sequencing. Findings and caveats of the study: Approximately 79% of IR-seq clonotypes had a single read, yet these held roughly 3.8% of reads. Dropping single-read clonotypes raised IR-seq and RNA-seq shared-clonotype correlation. The sorted CD138-negative fraction was a mixed bone marrow immune population, not purified T cells.

This clonotype was seen at least ten times. No antigen is known for it. This library used roughly 430 ng RNA and molecular barcoded adaptors spanning alpha/delta and beta/gamma chains. MiXCR was run by TCRdb on the reads, yielding one entry per CDR3 protein. The repertoire consists of approximately 43,000 distinct CDR3 sequences, with roughly 12% occurring once and the leading ten covering roughly 31%. Germline CDR1 is GTSNPN and CDR2 is SVGIG (reference sequence). This CDR3 is 16 amino acids long. Trimming stripped 2 bases from V and 3 bases from J, with 19 bases between. The specimen was a population of CD138-negative cells sorted from bone marrow. V is TRBV30 and J is TRBJ1-1; D uncertain. This TCR was recovered from a donor aged 40 or over with multiple myeloma. CDR3 loop: CAWSISRTLSDTEAFF. Here the CDR3 DNA reads TGTGCCTGGAGTATCAGTAGGACCCTCTCCGACACTGAAGCTTTCTTT.